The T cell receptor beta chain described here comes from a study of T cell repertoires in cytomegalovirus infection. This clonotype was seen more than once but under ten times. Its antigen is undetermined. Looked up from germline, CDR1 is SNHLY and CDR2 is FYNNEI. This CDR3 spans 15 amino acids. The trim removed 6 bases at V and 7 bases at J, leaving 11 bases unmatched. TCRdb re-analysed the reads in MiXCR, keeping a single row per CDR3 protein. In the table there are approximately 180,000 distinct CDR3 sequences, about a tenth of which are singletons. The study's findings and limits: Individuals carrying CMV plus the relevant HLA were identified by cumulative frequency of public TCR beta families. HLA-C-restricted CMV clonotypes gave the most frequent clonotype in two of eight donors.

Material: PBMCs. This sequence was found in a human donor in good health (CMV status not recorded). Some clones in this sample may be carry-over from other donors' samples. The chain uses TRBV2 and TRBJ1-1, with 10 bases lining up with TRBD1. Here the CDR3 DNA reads TGTGCCAGCAGAAACAACCGGGACAGGGGCTTTGAAGCTTTCTTT. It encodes CASRNNRDRGFEAFF.